This TCR beta chain was observed in a study of T cell responses to AZD1222 COVID-19 vaccine (TCRdb year 2021). Background for the entire study: TCR sequencing covered 230 to 250 trial participants: 200 to 220 given two doses of AZD1222 and approximately 26 given two doses of MenACWY control vaccine. Enrollment into the trials was organized by age into subgroups of 18-55, 56-69 and 70-plus years, and those subgroups contained roughly 150, 30 and 60 TCR-sequenced participants, respectively. General conclusions and limits of the study: Conclusions about previously exposed vaccinees were limited because only six AZD1222 recipients were SARS-CoV-2 seropositive at baseline. Participants were mostly white British, with more females than males. The authors suggested clonal diversity may have been underestimated. Nearly half of unique spike-specific TCRs reportedly recognized epitopes outside regions mutated in the B.1.351 and B.1.1.7 variants. Vaccine-associated CD4 TCRs spanned the whole spike protein, with dominant responses in regions 160-218 and 743-854. In the small 56-69-year group, the increase in depth fell short of significance, most likely because of low power. Spike-specific TCR breadth and depth rose significantly after two AZD1222 doses compared with day 0 and with MenACWY recipients. Because no samples from the day 14 peak response were available, repertoires could be characterized only after the peak T cell response.

The time point label on this specimen signifies: about 28 days (+/-7) after the second vaccine dose. This sample's treatment or condition label indicates: meningococcal conjugate vaccine given as trial control. Vaccinee samples came from UK trials COV001 and COV002, including a single-blind randomized controlled phase 2/3 trial of AZD1222 (ChAdOx1 nCoV-19) in healthy adults. For TCRbeta chain sequencing, PBMC samples from trial participants were taken at day 0 and at day 28 after the second dose. The CDR3 regions of human TCRbeta chains were analyzed by immunosequencing. The published analysis was carried out like this. Repertoire TCRs were matched against a reference library of SARS-CoV-2-specific TCRs generated with the MIRA antigen-specificity platform. Breadth meant the fraction of unique TCRs that were SARS-CoV-2-associated, whereas depth meant the fraction of total T cells that were SARS-CoV-2-associated. Using the MIRA data, every spike-specific TCR was mapped to the spike region that the TCR reacted to and assigned to either a CD4 or a CD8 class. Log10-transformed breadth and depth values were compared by one-way ANOVA with Sidak's multiple comparisons tests. The table was pulled from immuneACCESS by TCRdb, which kept in-frame rearrangements only. Such tables lose some clones; where checked, under half of the loss comes from unresolved V genes, and the rest has no known cause. V and J calls and clone size follow that table, whereas D and trimming were derived from the DNA. The sample has about 150,000 clones on record, 70% to 90% of them singletons. The ten top clones hold around 5% of the sample.

In regard to this clone: Its antigen is still unknown. Base qualities are not recorded, but no much larger clone differs from it by a single base.

This receptor was obtained from an adult who received the MenACWY meningococcal vaccine as a control. Source: peripheral blood, taken 28 days after the second dose of the MenACWY control vaccine.

The DNA is TGTGCCAGCAGCTCAGAATGGAGGGGGTATTATGGAAACACCATATATTTT. Translated, this is CASSSEWRGYYGNTIYF. The rearranged chain carries TRBV14 and TRBJ1-3; TRBD1 could be the D gene, as 6 bases match. Sequences SGHDN (CDR1) and FVKESK (CDR2) are obtained from the germline V gene. V loses 5 bases of germline sequence and J loses 3 bases, and the interval between the two ends is 20 bases. Measured from the cysteine to the phenylalanine, the CDR3 is 17 residues long. Left in the record is the CDR3 DNA by itself, 51 bases read in frame from the first base.